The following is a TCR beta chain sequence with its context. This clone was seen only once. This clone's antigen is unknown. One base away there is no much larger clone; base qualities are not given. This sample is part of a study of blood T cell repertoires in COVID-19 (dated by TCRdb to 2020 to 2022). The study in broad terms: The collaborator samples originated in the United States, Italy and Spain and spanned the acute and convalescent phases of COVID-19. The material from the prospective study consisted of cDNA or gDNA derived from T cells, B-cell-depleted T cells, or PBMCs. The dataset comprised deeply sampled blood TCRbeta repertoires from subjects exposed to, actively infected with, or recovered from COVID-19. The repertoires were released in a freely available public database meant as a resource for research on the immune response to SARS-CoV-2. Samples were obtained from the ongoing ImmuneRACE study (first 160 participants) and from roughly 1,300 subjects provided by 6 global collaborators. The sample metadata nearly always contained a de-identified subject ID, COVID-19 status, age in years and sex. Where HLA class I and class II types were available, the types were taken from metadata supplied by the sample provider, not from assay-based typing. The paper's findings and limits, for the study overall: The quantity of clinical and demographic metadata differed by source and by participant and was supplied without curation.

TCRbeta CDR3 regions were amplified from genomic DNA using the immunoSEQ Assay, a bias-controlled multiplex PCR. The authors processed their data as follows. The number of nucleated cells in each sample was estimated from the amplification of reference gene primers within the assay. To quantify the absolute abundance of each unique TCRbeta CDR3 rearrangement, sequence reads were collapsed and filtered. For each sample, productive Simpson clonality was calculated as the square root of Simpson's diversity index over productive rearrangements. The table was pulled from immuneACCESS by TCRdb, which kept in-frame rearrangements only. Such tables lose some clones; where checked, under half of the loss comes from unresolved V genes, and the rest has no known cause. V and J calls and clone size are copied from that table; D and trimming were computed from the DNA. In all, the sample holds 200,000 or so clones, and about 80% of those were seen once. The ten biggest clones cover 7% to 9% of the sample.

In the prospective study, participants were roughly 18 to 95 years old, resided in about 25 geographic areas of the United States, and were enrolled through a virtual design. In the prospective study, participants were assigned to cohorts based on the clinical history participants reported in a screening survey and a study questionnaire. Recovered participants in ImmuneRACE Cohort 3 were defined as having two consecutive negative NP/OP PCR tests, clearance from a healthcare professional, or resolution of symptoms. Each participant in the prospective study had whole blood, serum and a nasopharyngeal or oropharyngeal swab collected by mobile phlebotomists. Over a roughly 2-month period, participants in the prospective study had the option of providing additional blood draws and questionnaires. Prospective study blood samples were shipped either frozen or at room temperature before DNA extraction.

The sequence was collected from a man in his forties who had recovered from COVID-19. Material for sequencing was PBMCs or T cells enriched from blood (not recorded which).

The DNA sequence follows: TGTGCCAGCAGTGATGGTCAGGGGGTCACTGAAGCTTTCTTT. This encodes CASSDGQGVTEAFF. The chain joins TRBV2 to TRBJ1-1, with 7 bases aligning to TRBD1. V ends up 3 bases short and J 4 bases short, with an unmatched junction base count of 5. The CDR3 holds 14 amino acids from the cysteine to the phenylalanine. This entry keeps only the CDR3 DNA: 42 bases, framed from base 1. CDR1 and CDR2 are drawn from the germline V gene: SNHLY, FYNNEI.